The rows below give T cell receptor beta chains drawn from one sample of a study of glioma-infiltrating T cells after dendritic cell vaccination. Sequencing was performed with immunoSEQ multiplex PCR; in TCRdb, only in-frame clones are kept and a portion is missing. The sample carries around 72,000 clones, about 86% recorded once. The starting material was blood, obtained before dendritic cell vaccination. These receptors came from a human donor with glioblastoma. Each CDR3 is given with its conserved first and last residue. A D gene is named only where the DNA matches it firmly. Size tells how often a clone was seen (once, few, many) or the class of an expanded clone, and some rows leave it out.

D	size	V	J	DNA	CDR3
NA	NA	TRBV4-2	TRBJ1-3	TGTGCCAGCAGCCAGCCCTCAGGGGCCAACTCTGGAAACACCATATATTTT	CASSQPSGANSGNTIYF
NA	once	TRBV9	TRBJ1-6	TGTGCCAGCAGCGTAGTTGCAGGGAATAATTCACCCCTCCACTTT	CASSVVAGNNSPLHF
TRBD1	NA	TRBV28	TRBJ1-2	TGTGCCAGCACCACCGGGACAGGGGATTATGGCTACACCTTC	CASTTGTGDYGYTF
TRBD1	few	TRBV19	TRBJ2-1	TGTGCCAGTACCACAGGGGAGCGTGAGCAGTTCTTC	CASTTGEREQFF
NA	many	TRBV27	TRBJ1-4	TGTGCCAGCAGTTTAGGGCCCTCAGAACCAAATGAAAAACTGTTTTTT	CASSLGPSEPNEKLFF
TRBD2	NA	TRBV13	TRBJ2-2	TGTGCCAGCAGCCCAAGCGGGGGGACCACCGGGGAGCTGTTTTTT	CASSPSGGTTGELFF
NA	NA	TRBV5-1	TRBJ2-7	TGCGCCAGCAGCTCCCAGGACAGTTACGAGCAGTACTTC	CASSSQDSYEQYF
TRBD1	NA	TRBV6-6	TRBJ1-4	TGTGCCAGCAGTGCCGGGACAGGGGGTGAAAAACTGTTTTTT	CASSAGTGGEKLFF
NA	NA	TRBV6-5	TRBJ1-5	TGTGCCAGGGCAGGTGTTCAGCCCCAGCATTTT	CARAGVQPQHF
NA	NA	TRBV7-2	TRBJ2-1	TGTGCCAGCAGCTTAGCGCAGGGATACAATGAGCAGTTCTTC	CASSLAQGYNEQFF
TRBD1	NA	TRBV2	TRBJ2-7	TGTGCCAGCAGATTCACAGGGGATATCACCTACGAGCAGTACTTC	CASRFTGDITYEQYF
NA	once	TRBV2	TRBJ2-2	TGTGCCAGCAGTGAATTTCCCTCAGGAAACACCGGGGAGCTGTTTTTT	CASSEFPSGNTGELFF
NA	few	TRBV7-3	TRBJ2-1	TGTGCCAGCAGCTCAGGACAGAGCTCCTACAATGAGCAGTTCTTC	CASSSGQSSYNEQFF
NA	NA	TRBV6-5	TRBJ1-1	TGTGCCAGCAGTCGGGGACTGGAAGCTTTCTTT	CASSRGLEAFF
TRBD1	NA	TRBV2	TRBJ2-3	TGTGCCAGCAGAGCGGACAGGACAGATACGCAGTATTTT	CASRADRTDTQYF
NA	NA	TRBV2	TRBJ2-1	TGTGCCAGCAGTGCTAGCTCCTACAATGAGCAGTTCTTC	CASSASSYNEQFF
NA	NA	TRBV9	TRBJ2-3	TGTGCCAGCAGCGTATCCAGGGGCGGGAGCACAGATACGCAGTATTTT	CASSVSRGGSTDTQYF
TRBD2	NA	TRBV13	TRBJ2-7	TGTGCCAGCAGCCAACTAAGCGGGGGGCCCTCCTACGAGCAGTACTTC	CASSQLSGGPSYEQYF
NA	NA	TRBV7-9	TRBJ2-5	TGTGCCAGCAGCTTATATGCGGGGCAAGAGACCCAGTACTTC	CASSLYAGQETQYF
NA	NA	TRBV18	TRBJ2-5	TGTGCCAGCTCACCTAACAGCCAAGAGACCCAGTACTTC	CASSPNSQETQYF
TRBD2	NA	TRBV29-1	TRBJ2-1	TGCAGCGTCCCCCAAGCGGGGGTTGGGGGGACTGACAATGAGCAGTTCTTC	CSVPQAGVGGTDNEQFF
TRBD1	NA	TRBV7-2	TRBJ1-4	TGTGCCAGCAGCCTAACCGGGACAGGGGGCGCCGGTGAAAAACTGTTTTTT	CASSLTGTGGAGEKLFF
NA	NA	TRBV19	TRBJ2-7	TGTGCCAGTAGTAGGGCCAGTTCCTACGAGCAGTACTTC	CASSRASSYEQYF
NA	NA	TRBV29-1	TRBJ2-5	TGCAGCATTATACAGGGTGAAGAGACCCAGTACTTC	CSIIQGEETQYF
NA	many	TRBV7-9	TRBJ2-3	TGTGCCAGCAGCTTAGAGCGGAGCCGCACAGATACGCAGTATTTT	CASSLERSRTDTQYF
NA	NA	TRBV7-2	TRBJ2-3	TGTGCCAGCAGCTTCGGGGGGCTACTTAGCACAGATACGCAGTATTTT	CASSFGGLLSTDTQYF
TRBD1	NA	TRBV4-3	TRBJ1-1	TGCGCCAGCAGCCAAGGGACAGGGGGATCCTCTGAAGCTTTCTTT	CASSQGTGGSSEAFF
NA	NA	TRBV21-1	TRBJ2-6	TGTGCCAGCAGCAAAAGACTAGGGCGGGGCGAGTCTGTGGGGGCCAACGTCCTGACTTTC	CASSKRLGRGESVGANVLTF
TRBD2	NA	TRBV6-5	TRBJ2-7	TGTGCCAGCAGTCCCACTAGCGGGGGGGCCTACGAGCAGTACTTC	CASSPTSGGAYEQYF
NA	NA	TRBV10-3	TRBJ1-4	TGTGCCACGCGGGGTGGGACGGATCCTAATGAAAAACTGTTTTTT	CATRGGTDPNEKLFF
NA	NA	TRBV13	TRBJ2-1	TGTGCCAGCAGCTTAAAGGGGTTTGAGCAGTTCTTC	CASSLKGFEQFF
TRBD2	NA	TRBV4-2	TRBJ2-5	TGTGCCAGCAGCCAAGTGGGGGCTAGCGGGGGAGGTGTTGAGACCCAGTACTTC	CASSQVGASGGGVETQYF
TRBD2	NA	TRBV9	TRBJ2-2	TGTGCCAGCAGCCCACGGACTAGCGGGGGGGCTGAAACCGGGGAGCTGTTTTTT	CASSPRTSGGAETGELFF